The next 26 T cell receptor beta chains were all read from a single sample in a study of T cell repertoires and leukemia-associated antigens (dated by TCRdb to the late 2010s). The antigens for these receptors are not known. The library relied on 5' RACE. The run used an Illumina MiSeq. TCRdb redid the processing of the public reads, applying fastp at Q25 and MiXCR, and retained in-frame beta chains. Each entry merges the rows of one CDR3 protein and shows their most common DNA and genes. The sample table records 10,000 to 13,000 distinct CDR3 sequences; approximately 39% of these occur just once. Around 28% of the sample lies in the top ten. The sequenced sample was CD3+ T cells sorted from blood and cultured. The origin of the receptors is a female donor in good health.

This clonotype was counted between two and nine times. The genes are TRBV7-9 and TRBJ2-7; 9 bases agree with TRBD1. The length of the CDR3 is 14 residues. Germline loops: CDR1 SEHNR, CDR2 FQNEAQ (reference sequence). The trim removed 3 bases at V and 3 bases at J, leaving 3 bases unmatched. DNA of the CDR3: TGTGCCAGCAGCTTCGGGGACAGGGACTACGAGCAGTACTTC. Its translation is CASSFGDRDYEQYF.

This clonotype was found many times. CDR3 in amino acids: CASSPKGGSRSYEQYF. The CDR3 nucleotides read TGTGCCAGCAGCCCCAAAGGGGGATCCCGCTCCTACGAGCAGTACTTC. The chain carries TRBV7-3 and TRBJ2-7; maybe TRBD1 (6 bases). Per germline, CDR1 SGHTA and CDR2 FQGTGA. This CDR3 comprises 16 residues. V lost 5 bases, J lost 0 bases, and 17 bases lay in between.

This clonotype was detected many times. The chain is built from TRBV2 and TRBJ2-1; 8 positions match TRBD2. CDR3 length equals 14 residues. Losses at the gene ends were 4 bases for V and 6 bases for J; bases not matched to a gene: 5. Germline V gene lookup returns CDR1 SNHLY and CDR2 FYNNEI. In nucleotides, the CDR3 is TGTGCCAGCAGTGCGCTAGCGGGCGTCAATGAGCAGTTCTTC. This gives the protein CASSALAGVNEQFF. Together with reference TRBV2 and TRBJ2-1, the CDR3 gives the full variable domain: EPEVTQTPSHQVTQMGQEVILRCVPISNHLYFYWYRQILGQKVEFLVSFYNNEISEKSEIFDDQFSVERPDGSNFTLKIRSTKLEDSAMYFCASSALAGVNEQFFGPGTRLTVL.

Regarding this clonotype: At one end the junction does not follow the germline gene, possibly because of a read error. This chain joins TRBV5-1 and TRBJ2-2; TRBD2 matches 12 bases. The CDR3 has 17 amino acids. Germline V lookup: CDR1 SGHRS, CDR2 YFSETQ. In DNA form, the CDR3 reads TGCGCCAGCAGCTCCCGTACGGGACTAGCGGGTCTGGGGGGGCTGTTTTTT. Encoded protein: CASSSRTGLAGLGGLFF.

Worth noting for this clonotype: The CDR3 ends on some other residue instead of the conserved phenylalanine or tryptophan, so this is likely a read error. The chain employs TRBV11-2 and TRBJ2-7; 10 nucleotides agree with TRBD1. The CDR3 is 13 amino acids. With 8 bases clipped from V and 6 bases from J, the junction kept 7 bases outside the gene matches. From germline, CDR1 is SGHAT and CDR2 FQNNGV. The CDR3 region has the DNA TGTGCCAGCTTGGGGGACAGGGGAGTCGAGCAGTACCTC. It yields the protein CASLGDRGVEQYL.

This clonotype was seen a single time. V is TRBV11-2 and J is TRBJ2-4, with 8 nucleotides matching TRBD2. Germline CDR1 is SGHAT and CDR2 is FQNNGV. The CDR3 runs to 14 residues. V lost 0 bases, J lost 15 bases, and 10 bases stayed unmatched. The CDR3 DNA sequence: TGTGCCAGCAGCTTAGATCTCCCAGCGGGAGATCCGTACTTC. It translates to CASSLDLPAGDPYF.

This clonotype has a count of ten or more. The chain employs TRBV18 and TRBJ2-1; TRBD2 aligns across 10 bases. The CDR3 totals 18 residues. After removal of 1 base from V and 2 bases from J, the junction contained 8 bases not matched to a gene. The V gene's germline CDR1 is KGHSH and CDR2 LQKENI. CDR3 nucleotides: TGTGCCAGCTCACCACAAGCGGGAGGGCCGAACGCCTACAATGAGCAGTTCTTC. Residues: CASSPQAGGPNAYNEQFF.

This chain connects TRBV18 to TRBJ2-7; perhaps TRBD2 as D (5 bases). CDR3 length: 15 residues. CDR1 and CDR2 (germline): KGHSH, LQKENI. Trimming took 4 bases from V and 3 from J, leaving 16 bases between them. This chain's CDR3 is CASSLEGRTVYEQYF. The CDR3 region has the DNA TGTGCCAGCTCACTAGAAGGACGGACTGTCTACGAGCAGTACTTC.

A remark on this clonotype: One end of the junction does not line up with germline, which may come from a read error. The rearrangement links TRBV7-3 to TRBJ2-7, with 9 bases lining up with TRBD2. The CDR3 length is 15 residues. CDR1 SGHTA and CDR2 FQGTGA come from the germline V gene. CDR3 bases: TGTGCCAGCAGCTTAACGGCGGGAGGGCCCGACGAGCGGTACTTT. It translates to CASSLTAGGPDERYF.

V gene TRBV4-3 combines with J gene TRBJ2-1; D gene unclear. V lost 0 bases, J lost 10 bases, and 16 bases lay in between. The CDR3 spans 15 residues. CDR1 and CDR2 from the germline V gene are LGHNA and YSLEER. The chain's CDR3 is CASSQDYNSAVEQFF. CDR3 sequence (DNA): TGCGCCAGCAGCCAAGACTATAATTCTGCGGTGGAGCAGTTCTTC.

This clonotype was observed a few times. J is TRBJ1-5 and V is TRBV29-1; D remains ambiguous. The CDR3 covers 14 residues. Trimming removed 6 bases at V and 0 bases at J, with 12 bases between. The germline V gene has CDR1 SQVTM and CDR2 ANQGSEA. The CDR3 DNA reads TGCAGCGTGAGGGAGGCAAATAGCAATCAGCCCCAGCATTTT. Its translation is CSVREANSNQPQHF.

This clonotype occurred many times. This rearrangement joins TRBV4-2 to TRBJ2-5, with 10 bases lining up with TRBD2. The CDR3 consists of 17 residues. Germline trimming cut 1 base from V and 2 bases from J; bases unmatched to any gene: 7. Per germline, CDR1 LGHNA and CDR2 YNFKEQ. DNA for the CDR3: TGTGCCAGCAGCCAAGGGTTACTAGCGGGACCTCAAGAGACCCAGTACTTC. Translating gives CASSQGLLAGPQETQYF.

This clonotype has a single count. V usage is TRBV2 and J usage is TRBJ1-2; D is possibly TRBD1 (5 bases). Germline loops: CDR1 SNHLY, CDR2 FYNNEI. The CDR3 contains 11 residues. Trimming cost V 8 bases and J 5 bases, with 9 bases left between them. CDR3 protein: CASVDSYGYTF. CDR3 nucleotide sequence: TGTGCCAGCGTAGACAGTTATGGCTACACCTTC.

The count of this clonotype is one. The CDR3 ends on some other residue instead of the conserved phenylalanine or tryptophan, so this is likely a read error. The chain has TRBV24-1 and TRBJ2-2; TRBD1 agrees at 7 bases. CDR1 and CDR2 (germline): KGHDR, SFDVKD. The V gene end was trimmed by 5 bases and the J gene end by 4 bases; junction bases not matched to a gene: 9. The CDR3 spans 16 residues. The CDR3 region is CATSVEGTVTTGELFS. For the CDR3, the DNA is TGTGCCACCAGTGTTGAGGGGACAGTTACCACCGGGGAGCTGTTTTCT.

This clonotype was detected ten times or more. The rearrangement uses TRBV20-1 and TRBJ2-7; D uncertain. Looked up from germline, CDR1 is DFQATT and CDR2 is SNEGSKA (reference sequence). The V end lost 1 base, the J end lost 0 bases, and 10 bases lay between the germline ends. The CDR3 is 14 residues long. The CDR3, as DNA: TGCAGTGCTAGAGGTGTTCGTAGCTCCTACGAGCAGTACTTC. The encoded protein is CSARGVRSSYEQYF.

In the case of this clonotype: A read error is possible here, since a much larger clone lies one base away. The CDR3 carries no conserved terminal phenylalanine or tryptophan, so it likely arises from a read error. The chain recombines TRBV6-6 with TRBJ1-2, with 8 bases aligning to TRBD1. The V gene end was trimmed by 6 bases and the J gene end by 6 bases; junction bases not matched to a gene: 6. Looked up from germline, CDR1 is MNHNY and CDR2 is SVGAGI (reference sequence). CDR3 size: 13 residues. In DNA, the CDR3 is TGTGCCAGCAGGCTCCAGGGGGCCCATGGCTACACCCTC. Amino acid sequence: CASRLQGAHGYTL.

By frequency in the sample, this clonotype is medium-sized. The V call is TRBV27, the J call TRBJ2-2; 14 bases match TRBD2. There are 17 residues in the CDR3. V trimming: 4 bases; J trimming: 4 bases; junction bases outside the gene matches: 5. In germline, CDR1 is MNHEY, CDR2 SMNVEV (reference sequence). The CDR3 nucleotides read TGTGCCAGCAGTTATGGGACTAGCGGGAGAGGCACCGGGGAGCTGTTTTTT. Protein sequence: CASSYGTSGRGTGELFF.

V gene TRBV11-2 combines with J gene TRBJ2-1; D possibly corresponds to TRBD2 (6 bases). Germline-derived CDR1 and CDR2 are SGHAT and FQNNGV. V dropped 5 bases and J dropped 3 bases, with 23 bases sitting between them. The CDR3 covers 18 residues. CDR3 DNA sequence: TGTGCCAGCAGCCTTGCCCAAAAGCTGGCGGGGAGCTACAATGAGCAGTTCTTC. Translating it yields CASSLAQKLAGSYNEQFF.

The V gene is TRBV6-2 or TRBV6-3, the J gene TRBJ1-5; D perhaps matches TRBD1 (5 bases). This CDR3 region has 13 residues. Trimming removed 6 bases from V and 5 bases from J, with 11 bases in between. Germline CDR1 reads MNHEY; CDR2 reads SVGEGT. CDR3 amino acids: CASRSTEHQPQHF. For the CDR3, the DNA is TGTGCCAGCAGATCGACAGAGCATCAGCCCCAGCATTTT.

By frequency in the sample, this clonotype is medium-sized. The chain uses TRBV12-3 or TRBV12-4 and TRBJ2-5, with a weak D call TRBD2 (6 bases). Trimming stripped 0 bases from V and 3 bases from J, with 11 bases between. The CDR3 sequence is 15 residues long. The CDR3 nucleotides read TGTGCCAGCAGTTTAGCTGGGCGGGGAAAAGAGACCCAGTACTTC. Encoded protein: CASSLAGRGKETQYF.

This clonotype was seen ten or more times. The V gene is TRBV7-9, the J gene TRBJ2-1; 12 bases align to TRBD2. This CDR3 spans 20 amino acids. Germline values: CDR1 SEHNR, CDR2 FQNEAQ (reference sequence). V was pared by 4 bases and J by 0 bases, with 13 bases of the junction left unmatched. The CDR3 sequence is CASSSPGTSGPQSSYNEQFF. CDR3 nucleotide sequence: TGTGCCAGCAGCTCGCCCGGGACTAGCGGGCCCCAGAGCTCCTACAATGAGCAGTTCTTC.

Ten or more counts support this clonotype. J is TRBJ2-5 and V is TRBV7-8; 8 bases align to TRBD1. The germline gives CDR1 SGHVS, CDR2 FQNEAQ. V lost 5 bases and J lost 6; bases outside the gene matches: 11. This CDR3 is built from 15 residues. In DNA form, the CDR3 reads TGTGCCAGCAGCAAGGACAGGGTGGGAAGTCAGACCCAGTACTTC. Amino acids: CASSKDRVGSQTQYF. Combining the CDR3 with reference TRBV7-8 and TRBJ2-5 gives the whole variable domain GAGVSQSPRYKVAKRGQDVALRCDPISGHVSLFWYQQALGQGPEFLTYFQNEAQLDKSGLPSDRFFAERPEGSVSTLKIQRTQQEDSAVYLCASSKDRVGSQTQYFGPGTRLLVL.

The V call is TRBV14, the J call TRBJ2-1, with D tentatively TRBD1 (6 bases). Germline V gene sequence: CDR1 SGHDN, CDR2 FVKESK. V lost 4 bases, J lost 10 bases, and 14 bases lay in between. The CDR3 length is 13 residues. CDR3: CASSPLDSLEQFF. In nucleotides, the CDR3 is TGTGCCAGCAGCCCCCTGGACAGTTTGGAGCAGTTCTTC.

This clonotype appeared a few times. The chain recombines TRBV29-1 with TRBJ2-2, with D maybe TRBD1 (5 bases). CDR3 length equals 12 residues. V gave up 4 bases and J gave up 6 bases, with 9 bases separating them. Germline CDR1 SQVTM, CDR2 ANQGSEA. For the CDR3, the DNA is TGCAGCGTTGGAGGACATTCCGGGGAGCTGTTTTTT. Translation gives CSVGGHSGELFF.

Many counts were recorded for this clonotype. The limits of the CDR3 on the DNA are not certain, so only TCRdb's listed CDR3 is given. The gene calls are TRBV12-3 or TRBV12-4 and TRBJ2-2; the table's D call, TRBD1, has no DNA check behind it. The CDR3 is 14 residues long, counting both termini. The CDR3 sequence is CASSSSGPTGELFF.

This clonotype was seen a handful of times. The V call is TRBV4-1, the J call TRBJ2-1; 11 bases are shared with TRBD2. Germline-derived CDR1 and CDR2 are MGHRA and YSYEKL. The CDR3 spans 16 residues. Trimming removed 2 bases from V and 6 bases from J; junction bases left unmatched: 6. CDR3 sequence reads: CASSQPTSGRRNEQFF. The CDR3 DNA sequence: TGCGCCAGCAGCCAACCAACTAGCGGGAGACGCAATGAGCAGTTCTTC.